This is a list of T cell receptor beta chains from one sample in a study of regulatory T cells in long-lasting Graves disease. MiXCR, applied by TCRdb to the multiplex PCR reads, yields one record per CDR3 protein. Here the sample spans 530,000 or so distinct CDR3 sequences, about 16% being singletons. These records were also assigned to another study, of T cells in Graves' hyperthyroidism and ophthalmopathy.

The sequencing here drew on peripheral blood mononuclear cells (PBMCs), taken at new diagnosis, from a patient treated with antithyroid drugs. The receptors stem from a man aged 18-30 years with Graves disease. The CDR3 runs from the conserved cysteine through the conserved F or W. A D gene is named only where the DNA matches it firmly. The size entry is marked missing in some rows and otherwise reads once, few, many or a size class.

>TRBV4-1|TRBJ2-7|few|.
TGCGCCAGCAGCCAAGATATTAGGCAGGATGACTACGAGCAGTACTTC
CASSQDIRQDDYEQYF
>TRBV11-2|TRBJ2-2|.|.
TGTGCCAGCAGCTTAGTTGCGGGGAACACCGGGGAGCTGTTTTTT
CASSLVAGNTGELFF
>TRBV2|TRBJ2-2|many|.
TGTGCCAGCAGTGAAAGTAGCGGGAACACCGGGGAGCTGTTTTTT
CASSESSGNTGELFF
>TRBV3-1|TRBJ1-2|many|.
TGTGCCAGCAGCCCCCAGGGACTCCACTATGGCTACACCTTC
CASSPQGLHYGYTF
>TRBV6-1|TRBJ2-7|many|TRBD2
TGTGCCAGCAGACTAGCGGGAGGGCCTGCGGACGAGCAGTACTTC
CASRLAGGPADEQYF
>TRBV6-5|TRBJ2-4|few|TRBD2
TGTGCCAGCAGTTACTCGCCGGGGGGCAAAAACATTCAGTACTTC
CASSYSPGGKNIQYF
>TRBV27|TRBJ2-7|many|.
TGTGCCAGCAGGCCATACCCCCAGGGGAGGCTCTACGAGCAGTACTTC
CASRPYPQGRLYEQYF
>TRBV11-2|TRBJ2-5|.|.
TGTGCCAGCAGCTCCCAGATTCGGGGAGAGACCCAGTACTTC
CASSSQIRGETQYF
>TRBV27|TRBJ1-5|many|.
TGTGCCAGCAGTTTTGAGGGGGGCCGCAATCAGCCCCAGCATTTT
CASSFEGGRNQPQHF
>TRBV2|TRBJ2-7|many|.
TGTGCCAGCCTCGGTATCTCCTACGAGCAGTACTTC
CASLGISYEQYF
>TRBV5-1|TRBJ2-7|many|TRBD1
TGCGCCAGCAGCTTGAGGCTGTACAGGGGTCGTTCCTACGAGCAGTACTTC
CASSLRLYRGRSYEQYF
>TRBV30|TRBJ1-2|many|.
TGTGCCTGGAGTGTACCCGGGAATGGCTACACCTTC
CAWSVPGNGYTF
>TRBV3-1|TRBJ2-7|many|TRBD2
TGTGCCAGCAGCCCAGCCGGTAGCGGGAGCTACGAGCAGTACTTC
CASSPAGSGSYEQYF
>TRBV18|TRBJ2-7|many|.
TGTGCCAGCTCACCACCGCAGGGGTCCTACGAGCAGTACTTC
CASSPPQGSYEQYF
>TRBV15|TRBJ2-7|many|.
TGTGCCACCAGTGGAGGGGGTTTCGACGAGCAGTACTTC
CATSGGGFDEQYF
>TRBV7-6|TRBJ2-2|.|.
TGTGCCAGCAGCGCCCCAGGGTCCGGGGAGCTGTTTTTT
CASSAPGSGELFF
>TRBV20-1|TRBJ1-1|many|.
TGCAGTGCTAGAATTGAAGACAGGAACACTGAAGCTTTCTTT
CSARIEDRNTEAFF
>TRBV7-9|TRBJ2-3|many|.
TGTGCCAGCAGCGCTTCACAGGGAAAGTGGGGCACAGATACGCAGTATTTT
CASSASQGKWGTDTQYF
>TRBV7-9|TRBJ2-6|.|.
TGTGCCAGCAGCTTAGAGGGTATGGCGGAAGGGGCCAACGTCCTGACTTTC
CASSLEGMAEGANVLTF
>TRBV4-1|TRBJ1-2|.|.
TGCGCCAGCAGCCAACCAACAGGGAAAGCTAACTATGGCTACACCTTC
CASSQPTGKANYGYTF
>TRBV9|TRBJ1-2|.|TRBD1
TGTGCCAGCAGCGTATCAGGGGGCGCAGACTATGGCTACACCTTC
CASSVSGGADYGYTF
>TRBV5-8|TRBJ2-3|few|.
TGTGCCAGCAGCTTGGGTGTACTCGGTACGCAGTATTTT
CASSLGVLGTQYF